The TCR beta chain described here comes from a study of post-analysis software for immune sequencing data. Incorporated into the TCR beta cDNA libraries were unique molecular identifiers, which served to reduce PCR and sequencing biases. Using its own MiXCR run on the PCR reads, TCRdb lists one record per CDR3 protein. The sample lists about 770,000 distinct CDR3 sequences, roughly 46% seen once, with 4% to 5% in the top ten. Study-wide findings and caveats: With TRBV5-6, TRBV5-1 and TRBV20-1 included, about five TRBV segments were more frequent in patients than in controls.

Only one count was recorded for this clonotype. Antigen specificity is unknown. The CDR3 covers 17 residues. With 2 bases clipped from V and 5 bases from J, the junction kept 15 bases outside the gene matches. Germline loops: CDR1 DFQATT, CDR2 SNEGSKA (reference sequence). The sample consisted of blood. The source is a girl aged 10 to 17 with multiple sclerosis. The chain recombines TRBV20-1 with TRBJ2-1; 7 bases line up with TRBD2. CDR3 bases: TGCAGTGCTAGAAGTTTGAGGGAGGGAAGGGGAGACAATGAGCAGTTCTTC. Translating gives CSARSLREGRGDNEQFF.